Listed below are T cell receptor beta chains from one sample, sequenced in a study of Ad26.COV2.S vaccination and SARS-CoV-2 variants. Sequenced by immunoSEQ multiplex PCR; TCRdb stores in-frame clones only, minus some. The sample lists hundreds of thousands of clones; about 88% were seen once. The specimen comprised peripheral blood, sampled in a trial of Ad26.COV2.S vaccine versus placebo. The receptors come from a person aged 18 to 65 who received the Ad26.COV2.S COVID-19 vaccine or a placebo. The conserved cysteine and the conserved F or W are not part of the CDR3 here. D genes are given only for firm matches.

v_gene: TRBV29-1; d_gene: .; CDR3aa: SVEPETAAYGYT
v_gene: TRBV7-9; d_gene: .; CDR3aa: ASSLFGGVWNSPLH
v_gene: TRBV19; d_gene: TRBD1; CDR3aa: ASSIGGTGAEKLF
v_gene: TRBV28; d_gene: .; CDR3aa: ASSLGRRNTEAF
v_gene: TRBV7-2; d_gene: .; CDR3aa: ASSLYGGSVEPQH
v_gene: TRBV11-3; d_gene: .; CDR3aa: ASSLGGGMNTEAF
v_gene: TRBV9; d_gene: TRBD1; CDR3aa: ASRGQTDTQY
v_gene: TRBV6-6; d_gene: .; CDR3aa: ASSRQRNYGYT
v_gene: TRBV11-3; d_gene: TRBD1; CDR3aa: ASSLSGTGGSPLH
v_gene: TRBV4-3; d_gene: .; CDR3aa: ASSQEGWDRSNYGYT
v_gene: TRBV11-3; d_gene: .; CDR3aa: ASSLGRSGANVLT
v_gene: TRBV7-2; d_gene: .; CDR3aa: ASSPRGFSTDTQY
v_gene: TRBV4-3; d_gene: .; CDR3aa: ASSQDGEGGTEAF
v_gene: TRBV4-2; d_gene: .; CDR3aa: ASSQGSAVKKLF
v_gene: TRBV5-1; d_gene: .; CDR3aa: ASSLELSGTDTQY
v_gene: TRBV6-5; d_gene: TRBD1; CDR3aa: ASSRVRGVNTEAF
v_gene: TRBV2; d_gene: .; CDR3aa: ASLGGEGQPQH
v_gene: TRBV14; d_gene: .; CDR3aa: ASSLDRATDTQY
v_gene: TRBV28; d_gene: .; CDR3aa: ASGGSSYEQY
v_gene: TRBV25-1; d_gene: .; CDR3aa: ASRTWEDTEAF
v_gene: TRBV29-1; d_gene: .; CDR3aa: SPLHAGRQY
v_gene: TRBV12-3/TRBV12-4; d_gene: .; CDR3aa: ASSKIRNTEAF
v_gene: TRBV7-2; d_gene: .; CDR3aa: ASSLGPPQGLGEKLF
v_gene: TRBV7-3; d_gene: .; CDR3aa: ASSPTGRSNEQF
v_gene: TRBV7-6; d_gene: .; CDR3aa: ASSRAAVFDSPLH
v_gene: TRBV7-6; d_gene: .; CDR3aa: ASSLASGLGTEAF
v_gene: TRBV19; d_gene: .; CDR3aa: ASSLLTGYTDTQY
v_gene: TRBV19; d_gene: .; CDR3aa: ASSPGQRYYGYT